These 15 T cell receptor beta chains were all obtained from the same sample, sequenced in a study of blood T cell repertoires in COVID-19. Sequencing used immunoSEQ multiplex PCR; TCRdb keeps in-frame clones, though not all of them. The sample contains about 270,000 clones, 86% of which appear only once. Sequenced sample: PBMCs or T cells enriched from blood (not recorded which). The receptors originated from a young woman who had recovered from COVID-19.

The chain combines TRBV10-1 with TRBJ2-3; TRBD2 matches 8 bases. Unmatched junction bases numbered 7, after V lost 4 bases and J lost 7 bases. Germline V gives CDR1 WNHNN, CDR2 SYGVQD (reference sequence). The CDR3 covers 14 residues. The CDR3, as DNA: TGCGCCAGCAGTGCGGGGGCTAGCGGGTATACGCAGTATTTT. Amino acid sequence: CASSAGASGYTQYF.

The chain is built from TRBV19 and TRBJ2-5; TRBD1 matches at 10 bases. This CDR3 comprises 18 residues. J lost 5 bases, V lost 4 bases, and 16 bases had no gene match. Germline V gene sequence: CDR1 LNHDA, CDR2 SQIVND (reference sequence). The CDR3 protein is CASSTGMEWDRGHETQYF. CDR3 coding DNA: TGTGCCAGTAGTACAGGGATGGAATGGGACAGGGGCCACGAGACCCAGTACTTC.

J is TRBJ2-3 and V is TRBV7-9; 12 bases fit TRBD2. Germline assignment: CDR1 SEHNR and CDR2 FQNEAQ (reference sequence). Trimming at V came to 5 bases and at J to 0 bases, leaving 6 bases not matched to a gene. The CDR3 contains 17 residues. CDR3 sequence: CASSLGLAGTSTDTQYF. As DNA, the CDR3 is TGTGCCAGCAGCCTTGGACTAGCGGGGACAAGCACAGATACGCAGTATTTT. The full variable domain, with the rest looked up from reference TRBV7-9 and TRBJ2-3, is DTGVSQNPRHKITKRGQNVTFRCDPISEHNRLYWYRQTLGQGPEFLTYFQNEAQLEKSRLLSDRFSAERPKGSFSTLEIQRTEQGDSAMYLCASSLGLAGTSTDTQYFGPGTRLTVL.

V gene TRBV9 combines with J gene TRBJ1-3, with a weak D call TRBD1 (5 bases). The CDR3 has 17 residues. Trimming pared 4 bases from V and 3 bases from J, leaving 20 bases between. CDR1 and CDR2 (germline): SGDLS, YYNGEE. CDR3 nucleotide sequence: TGTGCCAGCAGCCCCTACGGGGGGGGTTGGTTTGGAAACACCATATATTTT. It yields the protein CASSPYGGGWFGNTIYF.

This chain joins TRBV7-3 and TRBJ2-5, with D tentatively TRBD1 (5 bases). V lost 2 bases to trimming and J lost 2 bases, with 12 bases between them. The CDR3 is 15 residues long. Germline lookup yields CDR1 SGHTA and CDR2 FQGTGA. The DNA for the CDR3 is TGTGCCAGCAGCTTACTAGGGGCTAAGCAAGAGACCCAGTACTTC. Translation: CASSLLGAKQETQYF.

This chain joins TRBV7-2 and TRBJ2-1, with D possibly being TRBD2 (5 bases). V lost 2 bases, J lost 2 bases, and 10 bases lay in between. CDR1 and CDR2 (germline): SGHTA, FQGNSA. The CDR3 consists of 15 residues. CDR3 DNA sequence: TGTGCCAGCAGCTTAAGTGGAGGAACCTACAATGAGCAGTTCTTC. It yields the protein CASSLSGGTYNEQFF. The complete variable domain, with remaining parts taken from reference TRBV7-2 and TRBJ2-1, reads GAGVSQSPSNKVTEKGKDVELRCDPISGHTALYWYRQSLGQGLEFLIYFQGNSAPDKSGLPSDRFSAERTGGSVSTLTIQRTQQEDSAVYLCASSLSGGTYNEQFFGPGTRLTVL.

The chain is built from TRBV27 and TRBJ1-4; D is undetermined. V was clipped by 3 bases and J by 7 bases, with 6 bases between them. The CDR3 has 12 residues. CDR1 is MNHEY and CDR2 is SMNVEV in the germline V gene (reference sequence). The CDR3 is CASSFSGEKLFF. Here the CDR3 DNA reads TGTGCCAGCAGTTTTTCGGGTGAAAAACTGTTTTTT.

This rearrangement joins TRBV10-1 to TRBJ2-7; the D is unclear. V lost 10 bases and J 7 bases, leaving 20 bases between the germline ends. This CDR3 has 13 amino acids. Germline V gene lookup returns CDR1 WNHNN and CDR2 SYGVQD (reference sequence). The CDR3 protein is CAIRQLAPPEQYF. In DNA, the CDR3 is TGCGCCATACGGCAATTAGCCCCTCCGGAGCAGTACTTC.

The chain uses TRBV15 and TRBJ1-2, with a tentative D call TRBD1 (5 bases). Trimming removed 0 bases at V and 5 bases at J, with 13 bases between. CDR3 length: 15 residues. Germline V lookup: CDR1 LNHNV, CDR2 YYDKDF (reference sequence). This CDR3 is CATSRDLGGEYGYTF. CDR3 bases: TGTGCCACCAGCAGAGATCTGGGGGGGGAGTATGGCTACACCTTC.

The chain couples TRBV7-2 to TRBJ1-2; 7 bases are a match to TRBD1. Germline loops: CDR1 SGHTA, CDR2 FQGNSA. The CDR3 has 15 residues. V dropped 3 bases and J dropped 7; count of bases not matched to a gene: 11. The CDR3 reads CASSFNPEGAGGYTF. DNA for the CDR3: TGTGCCAGCAGCTTCAACCCAGAGGGGGCGGGTGGCTACACCTTC.

V is TRBV5-4 and J is TRBJ2-7, with a tentative D call TRBD1 (6 bases). V lost 9 bases and J 6 bases, leaving 22 bases between the germline ends. The CDR3 has 14 amino acids. Per germline, CDR1 SGHNT and CDR2 YYREEE (reference sequence). CDR3 sequence reads: CATTSGTRLAEQYF. The CDR3 region has the DNA TGTGCCACCACCTCGGGGACAAGGCTGGCCGAGCAGTACTTC.

The chain links TRBV6-1 to TRBJ1-1; D may be TRBD1 (6 bases). This CDR3 has 15 residues. V lost 3 bases and J 1 base, leaving 12 bases between the germline ends. Germline-derived CDR1 and CDR2 are MNHNS and SASEGT. CDR3: CASSDMGAENTEAFF. DNA of the CDR3: TGTGCCAGCAGTGATATGGGGGCCGAGAACACTGAAGCTTTCTTT.

The CDR3 DNA sequence: TGTGCCAGCTCAGCACAGGGGGCAGGGGAGCAGTACTTC. It encodes CASSAQGAGEQYF. The chain recombines TRBV18 with TRBJ2-7; TRBD1 agrees at 9 bases. In germline, CDR1 is KGHSH, CDR2 LQKENI. Trimming took 5 bases from V and 7 from J; bases not matched to a gene: 6. The CDR3 spans 13 residues.

This chain connects TRBV24-1 to TRBJ1-2; TRBD1 aligns across 8 bases. V dropped 9 bases and J dropped 2; count of bases not matched to a gene: 4. Germline assignment: CDR1 KGHDR and CDR2 SFDVKD. CDR3 length equals 13 residues. The CDR3 is CATGQGGNYGYTF. The CDR3 DNA follows: TGTGCCACCGGACAGGGAGGCAACTATGGCTACACCTTC.

V is TRBV5-5 and J is TRBJ1-2, with D maybe TRBD1 (5 bases). The V gene's germline CDR1 is SGHKS and CDR2 YYEKEE (reference sequence). V gave up 0 bases and J gave up 5 bases, with 8 bases separating them. The CDR3 has 13 amino acids. The CDR3 sequence is CASSLAGPYGYTF. As DNA, the CDR3 is TGTGCCAGCAGCTTGGCAGGGCCGTATGGCTACACCTTC.